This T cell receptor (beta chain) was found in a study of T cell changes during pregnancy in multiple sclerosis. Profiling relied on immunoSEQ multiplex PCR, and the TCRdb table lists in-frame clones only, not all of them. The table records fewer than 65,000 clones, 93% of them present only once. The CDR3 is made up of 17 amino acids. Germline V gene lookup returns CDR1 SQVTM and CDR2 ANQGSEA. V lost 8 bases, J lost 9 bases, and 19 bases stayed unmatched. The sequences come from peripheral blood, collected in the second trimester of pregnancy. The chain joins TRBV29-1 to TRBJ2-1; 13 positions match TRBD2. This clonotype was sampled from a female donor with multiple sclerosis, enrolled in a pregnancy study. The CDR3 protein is CSTTGLAGELYHIEQFF. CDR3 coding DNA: TGCAGCACGACCGGACTAGCGGGAGAGCTATATCACATTGAGCAGTTCTTC.